The 5 T cell receptor beta chains below all came from one sample that was sequenced in a study of response to subunit inactivated influenza vaccine. TCRdb fed the RT-PCR reads into MiXCR, producing one record per CDR3 protein. The repertoire holds 650,000 to 700,000 distinct CDR3 sequences, around 14% seen once, with 9.5% to 13% in the top ten. This sample comprised PBMCs from blood, obtained about 13 days after vaccination. These receptors were obtained from a man aged 45-60 years who received an inactivated influenza vaccine.

The sample holds a few counts of this clonotype. The chain recombines TRBV29-1 with TRBJ2-7; 7 bases fit TRBD1. Germline-derived CDR1 and CDR2 are SQVTM and ANQGSEA. Trimming cost V 7 bases and J 6 bases; bases outside gene matches: 6. The CDR3 is 11 amino acids. The CDR3 nucleotides are TGCAGCGCCGAAACAGGGGTCGAGCAGTACTTC. The encoded protein is CSAETGVEQYF.

This clonotype was counted a few times. CDR3 nucleotide sequence: TGTGCCATCAGCTTGGACAGGGGGAGCTCCTACAATGAGCAGTTCTTC. The encoded protein is CAISLDRGSSYNEQFF. The J gene is TRBJ2-1, the V gene TRBV10-3; TRBD1 matches 10 bases. This CDR3 region has 16 residues. In germline, CDR1 is ENHRY, CDR2 SYGVKD. After removal of 6 bases from V and 0 bases from J, the junction contained 5 bases not matched to a gene.

This clonotype was seen a handful of times. The chain is built from TRBV28 and TRBJ2-6, with 10 bases identical to TRBD1. This CDR3 spans 16 amino acids. Trimming took 5 bases from V and 3 from J; bases not matched to a gene: 4. From germline, CDR1 is MDHEN and CDR2 SYDVKM. CDR3 residues: CASSPTGGGGANVLTF. CDR3 coding DNA: TGTGCCAGCAGTCCGACAGGGGGCGGTGGGGCCAACGTCCTGACTTTC.

The sample holds a few counts of this clonotype. This sequence joins TRBV7-9 and TRBJ2-7; D is ambiguous. From germline, CDR1 is SEHNR and CDR2 FQNEAQ (reference sequence). The V and J ends lost 2 bases and 5 bases respectively, with 7 bases between them. This CDR3 spans 12 amino acids. This chain's CDR3 is CASSLLSHEQYF. CDR3 sequence (DNA): TGTGCCAGCAGCTTACTTTCCCACGAGCAGTACTTC.

The V and J genes are TRBV15 and TRBJ2-1; 7 bases line up with TRBD2. The CDR3 consists of 18 residues. V trimming: 0 bases; J trimming: 6 bases; junction bases outside the gene matches: 14. Germline CDR1 reads LNHNV; CDR2 reads YYDKDF (reference sequence). DNA of the CDR3: TGTGCCACCAGCAGAGATACATGGCGGGAGCGACCCTTCAATGAGCAGTTCTTC. Amino acids: CATSRDTWRERPFNEQFF.